The entry below describes one T cell receptor (beta chain). The antigen remains undetermined. The data stem from a study of T-cell memory formation after mild COVID-19. Overall study: Clusters were largely donor specific.

From the 5' RACE reads, TCRdb called clonotypes with MiXCR, one entry per CDR3 protein. The table has approximately 580,000 distinct CDR3 sequences, roughly 20% seen once. Overall study results and limits: Proof of SARS-CoV-2 specificity was absent for the second-wave clones that crested on day 37. CD4+ contracting clones were found mainly in CM and EM, and CD8+ ones in EMRA.

The TCR was taken from an adult woman who had mild COVID-19 (a few samples of this study predate the infection). Cell type and time point are not known. Sequencing was performed on PBMCs or a T cell subset sorted from them (not recorded which).

The DNA of the CDR3 is TGTGCCAGCACCCAAACAGGGGCTGGGGCCAACGTCCTGACTTTC. Its translation: CASTQTGAGANVLTF. The chain uses TRBV6-6 and TRBJ2-6; 7 bases map to TRBD1. CDR1 MNHNY and CDR2 SVGAGI come from the germline V gene (reference sequence). The ends lost 7 bases at V and 2 bases at J; junction bases unmatched: 5. The CDR3 consists of 15 residues.